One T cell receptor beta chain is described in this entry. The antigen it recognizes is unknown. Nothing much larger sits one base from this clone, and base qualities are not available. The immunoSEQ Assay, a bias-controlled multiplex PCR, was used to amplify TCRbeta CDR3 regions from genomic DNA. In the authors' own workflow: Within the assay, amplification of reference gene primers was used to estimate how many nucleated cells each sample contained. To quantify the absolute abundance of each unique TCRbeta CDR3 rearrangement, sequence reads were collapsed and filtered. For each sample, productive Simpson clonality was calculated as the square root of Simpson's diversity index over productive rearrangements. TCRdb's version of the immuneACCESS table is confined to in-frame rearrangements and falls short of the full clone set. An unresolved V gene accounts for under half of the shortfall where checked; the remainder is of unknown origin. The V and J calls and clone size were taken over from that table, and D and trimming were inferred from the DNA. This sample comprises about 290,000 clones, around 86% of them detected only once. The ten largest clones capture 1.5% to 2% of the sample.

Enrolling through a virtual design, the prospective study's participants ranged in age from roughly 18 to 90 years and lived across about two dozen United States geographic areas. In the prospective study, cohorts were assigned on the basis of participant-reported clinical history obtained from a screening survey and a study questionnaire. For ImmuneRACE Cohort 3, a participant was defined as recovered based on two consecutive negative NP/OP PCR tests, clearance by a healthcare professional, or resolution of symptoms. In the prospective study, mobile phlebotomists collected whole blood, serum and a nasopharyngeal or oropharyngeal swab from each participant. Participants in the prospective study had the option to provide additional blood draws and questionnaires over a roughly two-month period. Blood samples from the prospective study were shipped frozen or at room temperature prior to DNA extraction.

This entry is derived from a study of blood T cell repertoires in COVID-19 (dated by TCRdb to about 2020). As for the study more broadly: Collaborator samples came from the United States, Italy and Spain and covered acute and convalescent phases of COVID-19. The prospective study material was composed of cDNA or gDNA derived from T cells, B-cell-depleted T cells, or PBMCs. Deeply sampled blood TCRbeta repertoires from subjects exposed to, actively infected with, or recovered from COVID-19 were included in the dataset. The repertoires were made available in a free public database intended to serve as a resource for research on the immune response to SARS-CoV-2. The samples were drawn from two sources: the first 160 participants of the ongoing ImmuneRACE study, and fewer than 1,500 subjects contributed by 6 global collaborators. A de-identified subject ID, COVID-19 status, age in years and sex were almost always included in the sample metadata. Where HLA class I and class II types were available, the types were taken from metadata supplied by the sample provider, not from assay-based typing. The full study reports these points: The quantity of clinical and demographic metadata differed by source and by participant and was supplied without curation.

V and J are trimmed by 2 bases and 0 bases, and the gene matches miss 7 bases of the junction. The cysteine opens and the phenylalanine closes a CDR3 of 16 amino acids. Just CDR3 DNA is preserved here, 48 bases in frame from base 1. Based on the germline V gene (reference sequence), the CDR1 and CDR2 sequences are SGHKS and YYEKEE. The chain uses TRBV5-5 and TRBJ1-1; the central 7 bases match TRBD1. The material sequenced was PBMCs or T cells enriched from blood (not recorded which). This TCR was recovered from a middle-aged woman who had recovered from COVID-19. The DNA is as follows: TGTGCCAGCAGCTTTAGACAGGGCCAGCTGAACACTGAAGCTTTCTTT. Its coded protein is CASSFRQGQLNTEAFF.